Below, one TCR beta chain is given with its context. This entry is derived from a study of blood T cell repertoires in COVID-19. Study summary: The samples span acute and convalescent COVID-19 from the United States, Italy and Spain. The cDNA or gDNA used as material had been derived from T cells, B-cell-depleted T cells, or PBMCs.

This CDR3 is 13 amino acids long. Germline CDR1 is MNHEY and CDR2 is SMNVEV (reference sequence). Unmatched junction bases numbered 6, after V lost 8 bases and J lost 10 bases. How the authors handled the data: It was from reference gene primer amplification that nucleated cell counts were estimated. Using immunoSEQ multiplex PCR, the repertoire was profiled, and TCRdb retains in-frame clones only, with some absent. V, J and clone size are those of that table, while D and trimming were read from the DNA. The sample includes roughly 63,000 clones, about 73% of them seen just once. The chain has TRBV27 and TRBJ1-6; 9 bases map to TRBD1. The specimen was peripheral blood. This clonotype was sampled from a woman of 80 years or more with acute or convalescent COVID-19. The CDR3, as DNA: TGTGCCAGCTCGGACAGGGGAGGCTCACCCCTCCACTTT. Amino acid sequence: CASSDRGGSPLHF.